The source of this T cell receptor beta chain is a study of spatial heterogeneity in lung cancer. The CDR3 covers 14 residues. Germline-derived CDR1 and CDR2 are SNHLY and FYNNEI. V gave up 2 bases and J gave up 7 bases, with 12 bases separating them. TCRdb itself ran the 5' RACE reads through MiXCR, one entry per CDR3 protein. In the table there are around 20,000 distinct CDR3 sequences, roughly 9.7% of which are singletons. Time point reported: blood at routine non-recurrence follow-up after resection. This clonotype was counted a few times. This receptor was taken from a male donor with early-stage non-small cell lung cancer. Specimen: PBMCs, collected at follow-up. This chain links TRBV2 with TRBJ1-5; TRBD1 is a possible D gene (6 bases). The CDR3 region has the DNA TGTGCCAGCAGTGAAATACAGGGTGGGCAGCCCCAGCATTTT. Translation gives CASSEIQGGQPQHF.